This TCR beta chain comes out of a study of OX40 agonist ivuxolimab in advanced cancers. The data were produced by immunoSEQ multiplex PCR, yet TCRdb's version contains in-frame clones alone and is incomplete. The sample comprises under 85,000 clones, around 80% of which are singletons, and around 2.3% rests with the top ten. This clone was seen just once. This TCR derives from an adult with an advanced solid tumor such as melanoma, head and neck, liver or kidney cancer. The specimen comprised CD4+ or CD8+ T cells sorted from blood, sampled in a trial of the OX40 agonist ivuxolimab.

CDR3 nucleotides: TGTGCCAGCAGCTTATCATTGGCCGCCGAGGGAAAACTGTTTTTT. It specifies CASSLSLAAEGKLFF. The genes are TRBV7-9 and TRBJ1-4; no firm D call. CDR1 and CDR2 from the germline V gene are SEHNR and FQNEAQ (reference sequence). This CDR3 spans 15 amino acids. Trimming took off 2 bases at V and 10 bases at J, with 17 bases between the two ends.